This T cell receptor beta chain was found in a study of T-cell reconstitution after alpha-beta-depleted transplantation in children. Study-level points and caveats: At the one-year point after transplant, T-cell counts and TCRbeta diversity were found to come mostly from T cells that had been newly produced.

The germline CDR1 and CDR2 sequences are MDHEN and SYDVKM. V dropped 6 bases and J dropped 4; count of bases not matched to a gene: 6. CDR3 length equals 14 residues. This clonotype was observed a few times. Its antigen is unknown. Molecular barcoding with unique molecular identifiers was used for the TCRbeta library. TCRdb recomputed calls from the PCR reads with MiXCR, one row per CDR3 protein. The repertoire consists of some 180,000 distinct CDR3 sequences, with approximately 6.3% occurring once and the leading ten covering less than 7%. This clonotype originated in a boy aged 2 to 10 with acute lymphoblastic leukemia, due to receive a stem cell transplant. The rearrangement uses TRBV28 and TRBJ1-5; 7 nucleotides agree with TRBD1. The input for sequencing was PBMCs, taken before TCRalphabeta/CD19-depleted stem cell transplant. The CDR3 DNA reads TGTGCCAGCAGACTGGGGACAGTGAATCAGCCCCAGCATTTT. Amino acid sequence: CASRLGTVNQPQHF.